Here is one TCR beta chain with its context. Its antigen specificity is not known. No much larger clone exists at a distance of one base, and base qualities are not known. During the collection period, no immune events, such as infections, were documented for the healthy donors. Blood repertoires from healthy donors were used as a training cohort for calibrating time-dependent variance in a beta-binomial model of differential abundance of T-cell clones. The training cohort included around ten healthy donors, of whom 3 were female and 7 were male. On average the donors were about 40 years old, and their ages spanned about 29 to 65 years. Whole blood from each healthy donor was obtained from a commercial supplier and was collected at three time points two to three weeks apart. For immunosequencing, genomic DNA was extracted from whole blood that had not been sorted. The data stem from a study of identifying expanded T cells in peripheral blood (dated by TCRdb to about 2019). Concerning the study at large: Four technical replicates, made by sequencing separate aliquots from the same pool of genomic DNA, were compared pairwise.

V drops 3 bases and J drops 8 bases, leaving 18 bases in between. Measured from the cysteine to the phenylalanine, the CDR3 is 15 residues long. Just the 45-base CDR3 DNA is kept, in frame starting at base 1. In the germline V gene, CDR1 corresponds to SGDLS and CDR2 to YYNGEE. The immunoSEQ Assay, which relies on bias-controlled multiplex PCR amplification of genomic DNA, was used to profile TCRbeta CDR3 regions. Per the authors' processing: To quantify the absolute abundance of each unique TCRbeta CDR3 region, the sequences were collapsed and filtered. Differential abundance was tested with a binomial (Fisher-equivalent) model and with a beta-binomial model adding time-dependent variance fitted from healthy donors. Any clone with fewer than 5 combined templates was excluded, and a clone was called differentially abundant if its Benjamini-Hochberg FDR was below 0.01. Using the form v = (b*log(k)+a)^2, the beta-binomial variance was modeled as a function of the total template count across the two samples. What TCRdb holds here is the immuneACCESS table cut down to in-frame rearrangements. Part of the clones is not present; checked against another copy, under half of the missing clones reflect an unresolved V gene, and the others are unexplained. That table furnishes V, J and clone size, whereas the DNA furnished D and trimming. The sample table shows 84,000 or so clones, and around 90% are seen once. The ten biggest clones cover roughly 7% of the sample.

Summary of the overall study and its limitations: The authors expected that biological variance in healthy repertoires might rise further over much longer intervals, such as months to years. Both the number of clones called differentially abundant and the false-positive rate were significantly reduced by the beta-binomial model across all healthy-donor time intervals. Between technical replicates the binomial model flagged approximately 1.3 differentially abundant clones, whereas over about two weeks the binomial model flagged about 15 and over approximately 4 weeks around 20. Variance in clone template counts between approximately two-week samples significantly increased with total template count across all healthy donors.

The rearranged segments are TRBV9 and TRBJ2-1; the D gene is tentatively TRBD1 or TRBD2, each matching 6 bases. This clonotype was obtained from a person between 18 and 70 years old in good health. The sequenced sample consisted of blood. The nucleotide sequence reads TGTGCCAGCAGCGCAGGGGTCGTTCGGGGGCATGAGCAGTTCTTC. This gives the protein CASSAGVVRGHEQFF.